These T cell receptor beta chains were read from a single sample in a study of sequential checkpoint blockade in melanoma. Clones were sequenced by immunoSEQ multiplex PCR, and TCRdb holds only the in-frame ones, with some missing. The sample shows 15,000 to 20,000 clones, around 65% of them seen only once. The sequenced sample was CD8+ T cells sorted from blood (inferred from file names), obtained from a patient given nivolumab and ipilimumab in sequence. The receptors here all came from a human donor with melanoma. The CDR3 runs from the conserved cysteine through the conserved F or W. A D gene is named only where the DNA matches it firmly. Clone size is shown for a subset of rows, as once, few, many or a class of expanded clone.

v_gene	j_gene	abundance	d_gene	CDR3aa	CDR3nt
TRBV4-1	TRBJ2-7	.	.	CASSQGGQDYEQYF	TGCGCCAGCAGCCAAGGTGGGCAGGATTACGAGCAGTACTTC
TRBV12-5	TRBJ2-3	.	.	CASGLVEGTGTQYF	TGTGCTAGTGGTTTGGTAGAGGGCACGGGGACGCAGTATTTT
TRBV10-3	TRBJ2-3	once	TRBD1	CAISESTSGTGIGTDTQYF	TGTGCCATCAGTGAGTCGACCTCCGGGACAGGGATCGGCACAGATACGCAGTATTTT
TRBV6-5	TRBJ1-1	.	TRBD1	CASRTGGTEAFF	TGTGCCAGCAGAACAGGGGGCACTGAAGCTTTCTTT
TRBV7-6	TRBJ1-6	once	TRBD1	CASSSGQGYSPLHF	TGTGCCAGCAGCTCGGGACAGGGTTATTCACCCCTCCACTTT
TRBV30	TRBJ1-1	.	.	CAWSPTVNTEAFF	TGTGCCTGGAGCCCAACAGTGAACACTGAAGCTTTCTTT
TRBV7-9	TRBJ1-1	once	.	CASSRAGGVSNTEAFF	TGTGCCAGCAGCCGAGCTGGGGGCGTCTCGAACACTGAAGCTTTCTTT
TRBV7-9	TRBJ2-7	medium-sized	TRBD1	CASSLGPGGYEQYF	TGTGCCAGCAGCTTAGGGCCAGGGGGCTACGAGCAGTACTTC
TRBV9	TRBJ2-3	.	.	CASSVQGTIGGRTDTQYF	TGTGCCAGCAGCGTACAGGGGACCATAGGAGGTCGCACAGATACGCAGTATTTT
TRBV5-1	TRBJ2-1	.	.	CASSLEGPGFGNEQFF	TGCGCCAGCAGCTTGGAGGGGCCCGGGTTTGGAAATGAGCAGTTCTTC
TRBV5-1	TRBJ2-1	.	.	CASSLGAVSYNEQFF	TGCGCCAGCAGCTTGGGGGCAGTCTCCTACAATGAGCAGTTCTTC
TRBV10-3	TRBJ1-1	.	TRBD1	CAISERDRESVLPHLDFF	TGTGCCATCAGTGAGCGAGACAGGGAATCAGTCCTTCCCCACCTCGATTTCTTT